This T cell receptor (beta chain) was profiled in a study of T-cell reconstitution after alpha-beta-depleted transplantation in children. Using unique molecular identifiers, the investigators prepared the TCRbeta library. TCRdb re-called the PCR reads through MiXCR, storing one row per CDR3 protein. There are about 410,000 distinct CDR3 sequences in the sample; approximately 20% occur only once, and 3% to 4% lies in the top ten. This clonotype was found many times. The receptor's source is a human donor who donated a stem cell graft to a child with acute myeloid leukemia. Sequences were derived from PBMCs from the stem cell graft donor, sampled from the stem cell graft.

The CDR3 sequence is CASNKVGAQGEQFF. CDR3 DNA: TGTGCCAGCAACAAGGTCGGGGCGCAGGGAGAGCAGTTCTTC. The chain uses TRBV6-1 and TRBJ2-1; D possibly matches TRBD1 or TRBD2 (5 bases each). Trimming took off 7 bases at V and 10 bases at J, with 20 bases between the two ends. CDR1 MNHNS and CDR2 SASEGT come from the germline V gene. This CDR3 comprises 14 residues.